This note documents a single T cell receptor beta chain sequence. Antigen unknown. This CDR3 is built from 15 residues. Trimming took 4 bases from V and 4 from J; bases not matched to a gene: 4. CDR1 and CDR2 (germline): SNHLY, FYNNEI. Splitting of each subset's genomic DNA was done evenly across several immunoSEQ plates. The data were produced by immunoSEQ multiplex PCR, yet TCRdb's version contains in-frame clones alone and is incomplete. The data show 2 million to 2.5 million clones, roughly 93% seen once. This entry belongs to a study of shared clonotypes between healthy human individuals. Study observations and caveats: Naive subsets tended to show greater estimated richness than memory subsets. Enrolling few donors narrowed the genetic and exposure-history diversity that was represented. Non-shared clonotypes had lower generation probabilities than those shared by all four donors.

This chain links TRBV2 with TRBJ1-2; TRBD1 matches 12 bases. The sequence was collected from a man younger than 30 in good health. Some clones in this sample may be carry-over from other donors' samples. Sequenced sample: naive CD4+ T cells from PBMCs. The subset was: CD45RA+ positively selected. The CDR3 bases are TGTGCCAGCAGTGCGGGGACAGGGGGCGGCTATGGCTACACCTTC. Residues: CASSAGTGGGYGYTF.